This T cell receptor beta chain was captured in a study of blood T cell repertoires in COVID-19. About the research overall: The origin of the acute and convalescent COVID-19 samples was the United States, Italy and Spain. T cells, B-cell-depleted T cells, or PBMCs supplied cDNA or gDNA.

The CDR3 sequence is 13 residues long. V was trimmed by 0 bases and J by 8 bases, leaving 8 bases between them. In the original workflow: Estimation of nucleated cell counts was performed using reference gene primer amplification. Clones were read by immunoSEQ multiplex PCR, and TCRdb kept only the in-frame ones, dropping some. The V and J calls and the clone size are those of that table, but D and trimming were determined from the DNA. The data hold about 440,000 clones, with approximately 90% observed a single time. The chain is built from TRBV12-3 or TRBV12-4 and TRBJ2-1; D possibly corresponds to TRBD2 (5 bases). Sample: peripheral blood. The source is a woman under 40 with acute or convalescent COVID-19. CDR3 in DNA: TGTGCCAGCAGTTTAGCCCGGGATGATGAGCAGTTCTTC. Protein sequence: CASSLARDDEQFF.